These 12 T cell receptor beta chains originate from one sample sequenced in a study of blood T cell repertoires in COVID-19. The protocol was immunoSEQ multiplex PCR, while the TCRdb copy is restricted to in-frame clones and leaves out a portion. The repertoire holds 250,000 to 300,000 clones, roughly nine tenths seen once, with roughly 2.4% in the top ten. Source material: peripheral blood. The receptors derive from a woman aged 45-59 years who had recovered from COVID-19.

The V call is TRBV29-1, the J call TRBJ2-7, with D perhaps TRBD2 (6 bases). Trimming took 4 bases from V and 4 from J, leaving 14 bases between them. Germline loops: CDR1 SQVTM, CDR2 ANQGSEA. The CDR3 spans 13 residues. CDR3 in DNA: TGCAGCGTTGTCGTAGCGGAGACGTACGAGCAGTACTTC. Translated: CSVVVAETYEQYF.

This clone was counted a single time. The V gene is TRBV7-2, the J gene TRBJ2-3; 7 bases agree with TRBD1. The CDR3 consists of 15 residues. The V gene end was trimmed by 3 bases and the J gene end by 2 bases; junction bases not matched to a gene: 5. CDR1 is SGHTA and CDR2 is FQGNSA in the germline V gene. Here the CDR3 reads CASSLGQRNTDTQYF. In nucleotides, the CDR3 is TGTGCCAGCAGCTTGGGACAGAGGAACACAGATACGCAGTATTTT.

This clone was recorded once. The V call is TRBV5-4, the J call TRBJ2-7; 15 bases match TRBD2. The J segment lost 3 bases and the V segment lost 4 bases, leaving 2 bases of the junction unmatched. The CDR3 sequence is 15 residues long. Germline V CDR1 and CDR2: SGHNT, YYREEE (reference sequence). This chain's CDR3 is CASSAGLAGGYEQYF. The DNA for the CDR3 is TGTGCCAGCAGCGCGGGACTAGCGGGAGGCTACGAGCAGTACTTC.

This clone turned up a few times. The chain is built from TRBV12-2 and TRBJ2-5; no DNA check was done on the table's D call, TRBD1. TRBV12-2 is a documented pseudogene. The CDR3 extends over 18 amino acids. Here the CDR3 DNA reads TGTGCAAGTCGCTTAGGACTAGGGACAGGGGGATGTCAAGAGACCCAGTACTTC. Protein sequence: CASRLGLGTGGCQETQYF.

This chain links TRBV27 with TRBJ2-1; 7 nucleotides match TRBD2. This CDR3 is 15 amino acids long. Germline V gene data show CDR1 as MNHEY and CDR2 as SMNVEV (reference sequence). Trimming took 6 bases from V and 8 from J; bases not matched to a gene: 13. The CDR3 DNA reads TGTGCCAGCAGAGCTCCGGGGAGGGGAGCCTATGAGCAGTTCTTC. Protein sequence: CASRAPGRGAYEQFF.

J is TRBJ2-7 and V is TRBV6-5; D is possibly TRBD2 (6 bases). Germline CDR1 MNHEY, CDR2 SVGAGI. This CDR3 is built from 13 residues. Trimming removed 2 bases from V and 3 bases from J, with 8 bases in between. The CDR3 sequence: CASSYIGGYEQYF. The CDR3, as DNA: TGTGCCAGCAGTTACATCGGGGGCTACGAGCAGTACTTC.

The chain links TRBV5-6 to TRBJ1-4, with 9 positions matching TRBD1. This CDR3 region has 16 residues. Germline V CDR1 and CDR2: SGHDT, YYEEEE. J was trimmed by 10 bases and V by 4 bases; bases with no gene match: 14. CDR3 amino acids: CASSAGQGRPLAKLFF. The CDR3 bases are TGTGCCAGCAGCGCGGGACAGGGACGTCCTTTAGCAAAACTGTTTTTT.

The rearrangement joins TRBV18 to TRBJ1-2; no clear D. V gave up 5 bases and J gave up 3 bases, with 13 bases separating them. Germline CDR1 and CDR2: KGHSH and LQKENI. This CDR3 contains 14 residues. The CDR3 is CASSYTARDYGYTF. Here the CDR3 DNA reads TGTGCCAGCTCATACACCGCCCGGGACTATGGCTACACCTTC.

The chain has TRBV7-2 and TRBJ2-2, with D possibly being TRBD1 (5 bases). Trimming shortened V by 2 bases and J by 5 bases, and 9 bases separated the two germline ends. In germline, CDR1 is SGHTA, CDR2 FQGNSA. The CDR3 extends over 14 amino acids. The CDR3 region is CASSLIQGTGELFF. The CDR3 bases are TGTGCCAGCAGCTTAATCCAGGGAACCGGGGAGCTGTTTTTT.

This chain links TRBV19 with TRBJ2-7; D may be TRBD1 (5 bases). Germline loops: CDR1 LNHDA, CDR2 SQIVND (reference sequence). The CDR3 extends over 15 amino acids. V was shortened by 2 bases and J by 2 bases, with 13 bases between the two germline ends. The DNA for the CDR3 is TGTGCCAGTAGTATAACAACACAGGACCCCTACGAGCAGTACTTC. Translating it yields CASSITTQDPYEQYF.

The chain joins TRBV28 to TRBJ1-1; no clear D gene. CDR3 length equals 13 residues. V was shortened by 5 bases and J by 5 bases, with 12 bases between the two germline ends. CDR1 is MDHEN, CDR2 SYDVKM, per germline. CDR3 coding DNA: TGTGCCAGCAGTCCCTCGGGGAGGACTGAAGCTTTCTTT. Residues: CASSPSGRTEAFF.

The chain joins TRBV19 to TRBJ1-2; D is undetermined. Germline CDR1 LNHDA, CDR2 SQIVND (reference sequence). Trimming shortened V by 3 bases and J by 0 bases, and 14 bases separated the two germline ends. The CDR3 consists of 16 residues. Here the CDR3 reads CASSIRRQQPNYGYTF. The CDR3 DNA reads TGTGCCAGTAGTATCCGGCGGCAGCAACCTAACTATGGCTACACCTTC.